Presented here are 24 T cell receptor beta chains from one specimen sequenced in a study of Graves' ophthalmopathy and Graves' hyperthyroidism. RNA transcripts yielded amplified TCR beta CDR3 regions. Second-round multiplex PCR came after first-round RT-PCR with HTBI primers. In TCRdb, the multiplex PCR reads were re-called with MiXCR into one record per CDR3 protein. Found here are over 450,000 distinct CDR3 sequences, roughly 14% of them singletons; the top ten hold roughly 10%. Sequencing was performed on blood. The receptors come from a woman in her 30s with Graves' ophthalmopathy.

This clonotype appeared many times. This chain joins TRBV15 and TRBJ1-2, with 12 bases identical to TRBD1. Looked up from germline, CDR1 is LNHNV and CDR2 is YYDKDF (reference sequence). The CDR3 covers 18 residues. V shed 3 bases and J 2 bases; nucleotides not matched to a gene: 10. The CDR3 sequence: CATSREPGQGAANYGYTF. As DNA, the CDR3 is TGTGCCACCAGCAGGGAACCGGGACAGGGGGCGGCCAACTATGGCTACACCTTC. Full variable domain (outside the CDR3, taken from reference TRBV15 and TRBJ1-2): DAMVIQNPRYQVTQFGKPVTLSCSQTLNHNVMYWYQQKSSQAPKLLFHYYDKDFNNEADTPDNFQSRRPNTSFCFLDIRSPGLGDTAMYLCATSREPGQGAANYGYTFGSGTRLTVV.

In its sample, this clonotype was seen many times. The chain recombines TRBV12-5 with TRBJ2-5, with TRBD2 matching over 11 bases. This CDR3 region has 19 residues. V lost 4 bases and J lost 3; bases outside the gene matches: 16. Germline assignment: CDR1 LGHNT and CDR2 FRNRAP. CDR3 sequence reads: CASGCRPSGGHWYKETQYF. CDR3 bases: TGTGCTAGTGGTTGTCGACCTAGCGGGGGGCACTGGTACAAAGAGACCCAGTACTTC.

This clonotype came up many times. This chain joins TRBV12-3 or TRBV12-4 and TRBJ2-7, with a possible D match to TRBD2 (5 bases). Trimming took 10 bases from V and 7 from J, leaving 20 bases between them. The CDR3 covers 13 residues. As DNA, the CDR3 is TGTGCCACCTCACGCGTGGGAGTGAGGGAGCAGTACTTC. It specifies CATSRVGVREQYF.

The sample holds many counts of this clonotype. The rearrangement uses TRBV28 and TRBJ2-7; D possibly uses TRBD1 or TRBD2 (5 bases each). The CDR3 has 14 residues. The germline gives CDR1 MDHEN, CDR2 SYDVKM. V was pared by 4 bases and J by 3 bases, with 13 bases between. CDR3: CASSSMWGSYEQYF. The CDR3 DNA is TGTGCCAGCAGTTCGATGTGGGGGAGCTACGAGCAGTACTTC.

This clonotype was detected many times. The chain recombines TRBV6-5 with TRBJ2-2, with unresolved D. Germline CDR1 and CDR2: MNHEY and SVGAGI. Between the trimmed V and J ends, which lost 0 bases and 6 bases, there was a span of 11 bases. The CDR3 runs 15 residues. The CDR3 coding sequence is TGTGCCAGCAGTTACTCTAAACCTCCAGCCGGGGAGCTGTTTTTT. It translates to CASSYSKPPAGELFF.

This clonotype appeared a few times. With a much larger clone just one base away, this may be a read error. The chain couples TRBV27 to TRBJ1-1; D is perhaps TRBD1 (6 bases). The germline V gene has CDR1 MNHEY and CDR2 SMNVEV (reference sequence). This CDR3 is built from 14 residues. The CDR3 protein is CASSVDSMNTEACF. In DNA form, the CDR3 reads TGTGCCAGCAGTGTGGACAGTATGAACACTGAAGCTTGCTTT.

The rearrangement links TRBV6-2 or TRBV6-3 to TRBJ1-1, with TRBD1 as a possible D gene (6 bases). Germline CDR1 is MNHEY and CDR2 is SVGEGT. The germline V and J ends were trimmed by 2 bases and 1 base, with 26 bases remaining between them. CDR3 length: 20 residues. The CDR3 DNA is TGTGCCAGCAGTTACCCTCGGGGCCAAATAAGAACAGGGACGAACACTGAAGCTTTCTTT. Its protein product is CASSYPRGQIRTGTNTEAFF.

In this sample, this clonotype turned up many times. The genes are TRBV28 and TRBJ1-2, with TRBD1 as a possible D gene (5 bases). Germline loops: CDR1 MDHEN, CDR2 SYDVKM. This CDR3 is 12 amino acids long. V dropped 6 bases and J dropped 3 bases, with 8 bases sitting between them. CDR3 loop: CASRRDYYGYTF. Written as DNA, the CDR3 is TGTGCCAGCAGGCGGGACTACTATGGCTACACCTTC.

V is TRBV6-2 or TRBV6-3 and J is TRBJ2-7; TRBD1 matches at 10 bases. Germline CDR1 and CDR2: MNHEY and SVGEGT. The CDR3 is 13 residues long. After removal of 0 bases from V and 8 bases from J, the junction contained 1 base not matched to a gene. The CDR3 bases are TGTGCCAGCAGTTACTCTGACAGGGGGCAGCAGTACTTC. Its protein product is CASSYSDRGQQYF.

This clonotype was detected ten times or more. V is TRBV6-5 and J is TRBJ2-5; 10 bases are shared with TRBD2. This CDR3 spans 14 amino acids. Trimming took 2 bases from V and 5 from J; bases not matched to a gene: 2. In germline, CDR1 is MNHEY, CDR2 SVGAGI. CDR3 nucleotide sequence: TGTGCCAGCAGTTACGCTAGCGGGAGTGAGACCCAGTACTTC. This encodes CASSYASGSETQYF.

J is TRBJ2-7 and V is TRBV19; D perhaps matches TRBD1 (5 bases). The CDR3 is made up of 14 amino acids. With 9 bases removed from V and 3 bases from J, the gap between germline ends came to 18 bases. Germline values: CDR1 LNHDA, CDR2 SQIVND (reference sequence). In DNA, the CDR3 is TGTGCCAGCTCACCCCCCGTAAGGGGCTACGAGCAGTACTTC. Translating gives CASSPPVRGYEQYF.

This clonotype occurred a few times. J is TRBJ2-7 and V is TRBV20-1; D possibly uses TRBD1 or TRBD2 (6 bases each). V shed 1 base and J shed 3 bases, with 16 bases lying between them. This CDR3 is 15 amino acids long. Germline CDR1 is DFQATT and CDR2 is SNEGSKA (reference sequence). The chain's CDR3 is CSARGGAGPIYEQYF. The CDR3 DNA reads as TGCAGTGCTAGAGGGGGGGCGGGACCGATCTACGAGCAGTACTTC.

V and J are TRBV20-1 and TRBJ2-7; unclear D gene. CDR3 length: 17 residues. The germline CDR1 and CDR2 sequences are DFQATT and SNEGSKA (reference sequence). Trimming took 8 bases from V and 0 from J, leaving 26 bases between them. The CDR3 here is CSTRVEIYINSSYEQYF. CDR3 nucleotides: TGCAGTACCCGCGTGGAAATATACATCAATAGCTCCTACGAGCAGTACTTC.

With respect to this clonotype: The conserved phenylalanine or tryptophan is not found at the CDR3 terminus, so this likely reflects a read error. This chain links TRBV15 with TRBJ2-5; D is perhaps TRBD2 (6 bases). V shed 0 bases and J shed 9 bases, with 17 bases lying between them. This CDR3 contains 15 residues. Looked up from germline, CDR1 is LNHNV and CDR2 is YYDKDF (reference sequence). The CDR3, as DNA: TGTGCCACCAGCAGAGAGACAGCCTCCCGGGAGTCCCAGTACTAC. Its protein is CATSRETASRESQYY.

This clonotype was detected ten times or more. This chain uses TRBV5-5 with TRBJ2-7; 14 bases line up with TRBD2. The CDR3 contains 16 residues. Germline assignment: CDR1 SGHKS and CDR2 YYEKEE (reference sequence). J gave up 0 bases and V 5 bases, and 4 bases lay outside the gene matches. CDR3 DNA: TGTGCCAGCAGTTCCGGGACTAGCGGGGGCTCCTACGAGCAGTACTTC. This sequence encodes CASSSGTSGGSYEQYF.

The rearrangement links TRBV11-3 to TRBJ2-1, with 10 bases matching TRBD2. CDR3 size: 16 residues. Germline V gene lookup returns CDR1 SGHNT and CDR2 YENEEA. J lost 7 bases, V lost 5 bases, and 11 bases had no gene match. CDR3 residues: CASSRWPGTSDNEQFF. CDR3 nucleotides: TGTGCCAGCAGCCGTTGGCCCGGGACTAGCGATAATGAGCAGTTCTTC.

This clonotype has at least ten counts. The CDR3 DNA reads as TGTGCCAGCAGAGACAACCAGGGTACTGGAAACACCATATATTTT. Its translation: CASRDNQGTGNTIYF. V gene TRBV6-1 combines with J gene TRBJ1-3, with D tentatively TRBD1 (5 bases). V gave up 6 bases and J gave up 2 bases, with 14 bases separating them. Looked up from germline, CDR1 is MNHNS and CDR2 is SASEGT. This CDR3 is 15 amino acids long.

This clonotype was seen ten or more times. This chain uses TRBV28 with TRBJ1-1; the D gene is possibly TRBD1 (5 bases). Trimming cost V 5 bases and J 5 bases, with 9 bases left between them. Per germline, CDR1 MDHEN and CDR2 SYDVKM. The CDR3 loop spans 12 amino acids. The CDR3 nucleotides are TGTGCCAGCAGTCCCCCAGGGACTGAAGCTTTCTTT. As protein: CASSPPGTEAFF.

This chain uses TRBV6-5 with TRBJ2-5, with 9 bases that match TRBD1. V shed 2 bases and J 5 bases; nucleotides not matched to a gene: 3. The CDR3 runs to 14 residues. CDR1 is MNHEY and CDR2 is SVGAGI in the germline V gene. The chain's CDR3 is CASSYTGGQETQYF. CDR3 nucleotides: TGTGCCAGCAGTTACACAGGGGGCCAGGAGACCCAGTACTTC.

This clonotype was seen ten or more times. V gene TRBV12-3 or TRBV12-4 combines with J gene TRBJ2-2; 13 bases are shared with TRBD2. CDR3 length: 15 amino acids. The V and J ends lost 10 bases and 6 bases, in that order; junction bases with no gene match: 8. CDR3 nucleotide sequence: TGTGCCACCAGGGCCACTAGCGGGAGGGCCGGGGAGCTGTTTTTT. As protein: CATRATSGRAGELFF.

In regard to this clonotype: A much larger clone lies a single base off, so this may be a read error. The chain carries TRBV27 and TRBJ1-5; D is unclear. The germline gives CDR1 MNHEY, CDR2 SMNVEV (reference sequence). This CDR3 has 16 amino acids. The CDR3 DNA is TGTGCCAGCAGATGGGTGGCAGGAAATAGCAATCAGCCCGAGCATTTT. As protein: CASRWVAGNSNQPEHF.

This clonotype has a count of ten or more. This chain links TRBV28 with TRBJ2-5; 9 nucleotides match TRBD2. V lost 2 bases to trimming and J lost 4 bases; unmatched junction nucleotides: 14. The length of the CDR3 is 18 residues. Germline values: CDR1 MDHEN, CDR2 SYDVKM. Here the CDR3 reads CASSLDPNSAGGVETQYF. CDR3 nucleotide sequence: TGTGCCAGCAGTTTAGATCCAAATTCAGCGGGGGGTGTAGAGACCCAGTACTTC.

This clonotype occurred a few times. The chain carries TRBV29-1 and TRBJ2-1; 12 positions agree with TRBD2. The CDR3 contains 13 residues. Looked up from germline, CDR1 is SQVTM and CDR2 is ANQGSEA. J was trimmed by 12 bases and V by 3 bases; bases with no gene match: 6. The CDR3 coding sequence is TGCAGCGTTGACTGGACTAGCGGGATGGTGCAGTTCTTC. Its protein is CSVDWTSGMVQFF.

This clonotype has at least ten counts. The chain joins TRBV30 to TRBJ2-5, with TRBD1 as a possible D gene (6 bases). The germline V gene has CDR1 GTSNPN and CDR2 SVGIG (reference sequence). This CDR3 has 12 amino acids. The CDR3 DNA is TGTGCTAGAGGGGGACGTCAAGAGACCCAGTACTTC. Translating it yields CARGGRQETQYF.